A single sample gave rise to the 7 T cell receptor beta chains below, sequenced in a study of blood T cell repertoires in COVID-19. The table came from immunoSEQ multiplex PCR; TCRdb's copy has only in-frame clones and leaves some out. Of about 74,000 clones listed, more than 85% are singletons. Specimen: peripheral blood. These receptors all come from a man aged 50 or older with COVID-19, enrolled during active disease.

This clone has only one observation. The rearrangement links TRBV4-1 to TRBJ2-7; D uncertain. The CDR3 is 15 residues long. V gave up 4 bases and J gave up 0 bases, with 13 bases separating them. Germline loops: CDR1 MGHRA, CDR2 YSYEKL. The CDR3 coding sequence is TGCGCCAGCAGCCGAGAGGTTGGCAGCTCCTACGAGCAGTACGTC. This gives the protein CASSREVGSSYEQYV.

This clone was found once. The CDR3 spells CASSRGNPGAGELFF. The DNA for the CDR3 is TGTGCCAGCAGCCGGGGAAACCCTGGGGCCGGGGAGCTGTTTTTT. The V gene is TRBV5-4, the J gene TRBJ2-2; tentative D call: TRBD2 (5 bases). V gave up 4 bases and J gave up 6 bases, with 16 bases separating them. The CDR3 totals 15 residues. The germline V gene has CDR1 SGHNT and CDR2 YYREEE (reference sequence).

This clone occurred once. The chain is built from TRBV10-3 and TRBJ2-7; the match to TRBD1 covers 9 bases. CDR3 size: 14 residues. Germline V lookup: CDR1 ENHRY, CDR2 SYGVKD. V shed 10 bases and J 2 bases; nucleotides not matched to a gene: 9. CDR3 nucleotide sequence: TGTGCCACATCTCGACAGGGGGAGGCCTACGAGCAGTACGTC. It codes for CATSRQGEAYEQYV.

The V gene is TRBV30, the J gene TRBJ2-7, with 9 nucleotides matching TRBD2. The V gene's germline CDR1 is GTSNPN and CDR2 SVGIG (reference sequence). The CDR3 contains 14 residues. The junction had 4 bases not matched to a gene; V was cut back by 1 base and J by 3 bases. The DNA for the CDR3 is TGTGCCTGGAGTGAAGGGACTAGCAGCTACGAGCAGTACTTC. Protein: CAWSEGTSSYEQYF.

V is TRBV6-2 or TRBV6-3 and J is TRBJ2-7; 8 bases line up with TRBD1. Looked up from germline, CDR1 is MNHEY and CDR2 is SVGEGT. Losses at the gene ends were 4 bases for V and 6 bases for J; bases not matched to a gene: 2. This CDR3 is built from 12 residues. The CDR3 DNA reads TGTGCCAGCAGTTTCACAGGGGGCGAGCAGTACTTC. Translating it yields CASSFTGGEQYF.

The V and J genes are TRBV5-4 and TRBJ2-3, with 8 nucleotides matching TRBD2. This CDR3 has 16 residues. Germline V gene sequence: CDR1 SGHNT, CDR2 YYREEE (reference sequence). Trimming removed 4 bases from V and 0 bases from J; junction bases left unmatched: 7. CDR3 nucleotide sequence: TGTGCCAGCAGCCAATCTAGCGGGCCTAGCACAGATACGCAGTATTTT. Its protein product is CASSQSSGPSTDTQYF.

The rearrangement links TRBV4-3 to TRBJ1-2, with D tentatively TRBD1 (6 bases). This CDR3 has 13 amino acids. Trimming cost V 3 bases and J 8 bases, with 13 bases left between them. The V gene's germline CDR1 is LGHNA and CDR2 YSLEER. CDR3 sequence: CASSQSAGDGYTF. The DNA of the CDR3 is TGCGCCAGCAGCCAGTCGGCAGGGGACGGCTACACCTTC.